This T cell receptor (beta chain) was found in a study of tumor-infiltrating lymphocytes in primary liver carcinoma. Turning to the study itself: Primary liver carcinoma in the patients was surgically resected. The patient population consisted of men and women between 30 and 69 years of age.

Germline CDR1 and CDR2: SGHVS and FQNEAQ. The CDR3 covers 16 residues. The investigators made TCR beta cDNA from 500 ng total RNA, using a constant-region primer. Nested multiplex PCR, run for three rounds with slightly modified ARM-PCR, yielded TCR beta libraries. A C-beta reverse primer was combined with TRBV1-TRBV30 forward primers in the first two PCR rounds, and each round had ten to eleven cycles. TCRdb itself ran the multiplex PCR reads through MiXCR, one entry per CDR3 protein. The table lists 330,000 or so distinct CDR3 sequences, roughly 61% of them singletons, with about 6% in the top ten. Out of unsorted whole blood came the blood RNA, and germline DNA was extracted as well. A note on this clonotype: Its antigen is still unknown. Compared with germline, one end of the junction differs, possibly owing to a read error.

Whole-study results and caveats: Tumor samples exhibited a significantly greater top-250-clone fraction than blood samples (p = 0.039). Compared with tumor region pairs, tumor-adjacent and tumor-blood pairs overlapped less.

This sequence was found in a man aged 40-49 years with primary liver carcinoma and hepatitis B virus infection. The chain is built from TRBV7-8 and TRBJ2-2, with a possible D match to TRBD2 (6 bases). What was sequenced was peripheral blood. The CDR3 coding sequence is TGTGCCAGCAGCTCGTTTGGGACTCCAAACACCGGGGAACTGTTTTTT. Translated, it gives CASSSFGTPNTGELFF.